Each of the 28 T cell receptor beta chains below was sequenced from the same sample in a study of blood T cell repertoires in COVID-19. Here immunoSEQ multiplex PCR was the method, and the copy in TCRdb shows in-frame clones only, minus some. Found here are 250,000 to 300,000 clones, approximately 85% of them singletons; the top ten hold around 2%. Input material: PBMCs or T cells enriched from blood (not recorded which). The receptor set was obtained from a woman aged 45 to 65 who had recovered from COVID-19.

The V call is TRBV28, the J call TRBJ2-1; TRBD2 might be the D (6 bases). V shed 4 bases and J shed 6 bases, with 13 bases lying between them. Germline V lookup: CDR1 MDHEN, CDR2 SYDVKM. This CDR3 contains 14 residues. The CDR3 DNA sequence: TGTGCCAGCAGTTATATCGGGAGAGGCAATGAGCAGTTCTTC. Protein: CASSYIGRGNEQFF.

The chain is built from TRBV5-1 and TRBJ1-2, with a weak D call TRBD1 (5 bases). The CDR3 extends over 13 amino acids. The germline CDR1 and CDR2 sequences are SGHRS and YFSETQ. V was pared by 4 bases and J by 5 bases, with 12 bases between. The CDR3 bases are TGCGCCAGCAGCGAACTGACAGAATATGGCTACACCTTC. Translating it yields CASSELTEYGYTF.

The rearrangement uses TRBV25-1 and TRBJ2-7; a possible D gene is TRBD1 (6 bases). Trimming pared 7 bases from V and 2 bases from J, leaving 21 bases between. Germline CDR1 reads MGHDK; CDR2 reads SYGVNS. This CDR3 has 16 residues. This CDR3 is CASTPLTGHGAYEQYF. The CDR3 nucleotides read TGTGCCAGCACCCCCCTCACGGGACACGGGGCCTACGAGCAGTACTTC.

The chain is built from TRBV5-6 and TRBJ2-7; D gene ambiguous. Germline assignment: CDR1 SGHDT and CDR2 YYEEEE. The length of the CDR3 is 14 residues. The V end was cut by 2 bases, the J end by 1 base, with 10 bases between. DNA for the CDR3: TGTGCCAGCAGCTTCCCGGGTCTATCCTACGAGCAGTACTTC. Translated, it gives CASSFPGLSYEQYF.

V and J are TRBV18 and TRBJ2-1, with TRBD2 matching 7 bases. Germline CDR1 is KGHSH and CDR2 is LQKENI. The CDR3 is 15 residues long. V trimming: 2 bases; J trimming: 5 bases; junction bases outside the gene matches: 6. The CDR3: CASSPRLAENNEQFF. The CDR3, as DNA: TGTGCCAGCTCACCAAGGCTAGCGGAGAACAATGAGCAGTTCTTC.

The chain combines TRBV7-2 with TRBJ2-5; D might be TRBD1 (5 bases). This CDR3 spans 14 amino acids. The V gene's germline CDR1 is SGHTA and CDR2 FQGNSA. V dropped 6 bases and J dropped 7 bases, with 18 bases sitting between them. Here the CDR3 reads CASSRGQVKGTQYF. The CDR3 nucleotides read TGTGCCAGCAGTAGGGGTCAGGTAAAAGGGACCCAGTACTTC.

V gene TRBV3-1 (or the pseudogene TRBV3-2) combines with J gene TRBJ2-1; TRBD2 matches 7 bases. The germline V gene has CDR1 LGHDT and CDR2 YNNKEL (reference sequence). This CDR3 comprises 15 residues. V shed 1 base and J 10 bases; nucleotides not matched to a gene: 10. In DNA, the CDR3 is TGTGCCAGCAGCCAAGTTGGGGGAGGGTCTGGGGAGCAGTTCTTC. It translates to CASSQVGGGSGEQFF.

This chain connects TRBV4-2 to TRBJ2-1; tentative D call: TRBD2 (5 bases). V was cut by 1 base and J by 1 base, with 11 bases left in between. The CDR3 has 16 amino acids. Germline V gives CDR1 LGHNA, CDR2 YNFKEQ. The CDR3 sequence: CASSQGIQRSYNEQFF. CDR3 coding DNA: TGTGCCAGCAGCCAAGGGATCCAGCGGTCCTACAATGAGCAGTTCTTC.

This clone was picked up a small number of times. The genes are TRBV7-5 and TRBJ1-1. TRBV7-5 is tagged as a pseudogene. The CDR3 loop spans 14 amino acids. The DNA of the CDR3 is TGTGCCAGAAGCTTAGTTTGGGGGGACACTGAAGCTTTCTTT. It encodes CARSLVWGDTEAFF.

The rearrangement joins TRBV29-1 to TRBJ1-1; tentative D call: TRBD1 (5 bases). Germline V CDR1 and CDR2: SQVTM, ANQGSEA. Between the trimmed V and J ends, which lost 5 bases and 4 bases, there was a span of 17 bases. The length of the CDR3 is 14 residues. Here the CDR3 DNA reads TGCAGCGTTTCGACTGCCCCGGGGGGCACTGAAGCTTTCTTT. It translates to CSVSTAPGGTEAFF.

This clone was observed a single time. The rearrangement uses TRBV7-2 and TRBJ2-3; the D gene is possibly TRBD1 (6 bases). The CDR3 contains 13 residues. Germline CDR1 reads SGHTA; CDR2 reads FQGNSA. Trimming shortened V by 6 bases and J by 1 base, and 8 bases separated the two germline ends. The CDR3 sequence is CASSRQGTDTQYF. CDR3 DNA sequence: TGTGCCAGCAGTCGACAGGGCACAGATACGCAGTATTTT.

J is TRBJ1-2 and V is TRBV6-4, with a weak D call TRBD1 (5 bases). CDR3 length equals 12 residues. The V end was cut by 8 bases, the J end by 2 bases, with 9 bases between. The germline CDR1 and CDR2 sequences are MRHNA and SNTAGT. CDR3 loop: CASGPGNYGYTF. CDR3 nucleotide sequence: TGTGCCAGCGGACCAGGGAACTATGGCTACACCTTC.

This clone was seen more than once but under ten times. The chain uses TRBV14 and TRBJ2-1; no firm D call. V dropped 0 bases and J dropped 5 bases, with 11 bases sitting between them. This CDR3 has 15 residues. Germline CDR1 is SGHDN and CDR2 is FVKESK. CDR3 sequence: CASSQDGLKNNEQFF. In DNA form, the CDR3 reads TGTGCCAGCAGCCAAGATGGGCTTAAAAACAATGAGCAGTTCTTC.

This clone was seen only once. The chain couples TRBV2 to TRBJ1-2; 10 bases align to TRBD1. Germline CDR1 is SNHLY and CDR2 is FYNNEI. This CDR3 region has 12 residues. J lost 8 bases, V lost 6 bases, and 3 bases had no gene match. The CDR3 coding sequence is TGTGCCAGCAGGGGACAGGGGCCGGGCTACACCTTC. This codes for CASRGQGPGYTF.

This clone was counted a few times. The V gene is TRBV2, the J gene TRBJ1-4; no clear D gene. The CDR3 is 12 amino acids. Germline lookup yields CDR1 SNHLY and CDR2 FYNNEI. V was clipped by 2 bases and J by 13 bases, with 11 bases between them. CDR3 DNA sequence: TGTGCCAGCAGTGAACACACCCTCCGACTGTTTTTT. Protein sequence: CASSEHTLRLFF.

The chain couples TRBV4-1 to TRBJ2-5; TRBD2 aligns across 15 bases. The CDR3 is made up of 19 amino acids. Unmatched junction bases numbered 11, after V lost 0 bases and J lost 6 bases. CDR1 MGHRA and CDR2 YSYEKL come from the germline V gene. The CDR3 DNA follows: TGCGCCAGCAGCCAAGAGCTTCGGACTAGCGGGAGGGCCGTCAAGACCCAGTACTTC. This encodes CASSQELRTSGRAVKTQYF.

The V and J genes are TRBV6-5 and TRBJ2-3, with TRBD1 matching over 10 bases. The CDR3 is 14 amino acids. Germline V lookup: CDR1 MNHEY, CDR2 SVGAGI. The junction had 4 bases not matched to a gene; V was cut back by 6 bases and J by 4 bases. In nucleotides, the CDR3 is TGTGCCAGCAGGACAGGGGGCGCGTCAGATACGCAGTATTTT. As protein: CASRTGGASDTQYF.

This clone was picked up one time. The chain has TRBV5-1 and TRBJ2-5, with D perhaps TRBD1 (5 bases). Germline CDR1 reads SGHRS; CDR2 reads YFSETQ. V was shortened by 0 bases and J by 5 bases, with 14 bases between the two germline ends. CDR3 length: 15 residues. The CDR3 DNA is TGCGCCAGCAGCTTGGCCGACAGCTTGGAGGAGACCCAGTACTTC. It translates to CASSLADSLEETQYF.

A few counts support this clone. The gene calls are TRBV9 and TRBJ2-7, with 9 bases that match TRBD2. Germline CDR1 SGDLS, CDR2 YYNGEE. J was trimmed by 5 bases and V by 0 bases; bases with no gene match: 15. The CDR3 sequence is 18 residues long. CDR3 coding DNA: TGTGCCAGCAGCGTAGGTTGGGTTAGCGGGAGTATAATGGACGAGCAGTACTTC. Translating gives CASSVGWVSGSIMDEQYF.

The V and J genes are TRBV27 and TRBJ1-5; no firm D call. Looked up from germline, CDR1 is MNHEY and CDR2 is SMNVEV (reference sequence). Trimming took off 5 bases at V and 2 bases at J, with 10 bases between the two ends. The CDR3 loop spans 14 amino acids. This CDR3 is CASSPTYGNQPQHF. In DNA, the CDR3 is TGTGCCAGCAGTCCGACTTACGGCAATCAGCCCCAGCATTTT.

The chain's CDR3 is CASSQGGLAGVQYF. CDR3 DNA sequence: TGTGCCAGCAGCCAGGGAGGACTAGCGGGAGTTCAGTACTTC. The chain is built from TRBV4-2 and TRBJ2-4, with 13 bases lining up with TRBD2. Germline V lookup: CDR1 LGHNA, CDR2 YNFKEQ. Trimming removed 3 bases from V and 11 bases from J; junction bases left unmatched: 4. This CDR3 comprises 14 residues.

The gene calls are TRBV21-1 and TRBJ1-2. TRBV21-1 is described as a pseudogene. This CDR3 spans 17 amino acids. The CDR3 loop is CASSSPRRPRGDYGYTF. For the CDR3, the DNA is TGTGCCAGCAGCTCCCCAAGGAGGCCCCGCGGAGACTATGGCTACACCTTC.

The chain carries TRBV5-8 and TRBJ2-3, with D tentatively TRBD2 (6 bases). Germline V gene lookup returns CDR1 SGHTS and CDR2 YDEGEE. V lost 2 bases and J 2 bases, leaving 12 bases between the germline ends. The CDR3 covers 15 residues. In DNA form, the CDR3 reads TGTGCCAGCAGCTTTGGGACTGCAGTCACAGATACGCAGTATTTT. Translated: CASSFGTAVTDTQYF.

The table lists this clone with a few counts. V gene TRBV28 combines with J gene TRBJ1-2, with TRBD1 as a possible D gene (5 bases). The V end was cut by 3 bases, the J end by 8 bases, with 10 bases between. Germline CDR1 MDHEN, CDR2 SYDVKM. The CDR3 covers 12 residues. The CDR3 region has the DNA TGTGCCAGCAGTTTCGGAGGGGACGGCTACACCTTC. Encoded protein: CASSFGGDGYTF.

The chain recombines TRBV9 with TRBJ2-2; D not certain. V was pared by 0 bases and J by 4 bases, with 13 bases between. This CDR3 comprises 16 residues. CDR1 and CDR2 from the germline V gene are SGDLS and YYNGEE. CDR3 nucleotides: TGTGCCAGCAGCGTAGTTGCAGGTACCACCACCGGGGAGCTGTTTTTT. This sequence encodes CASSVVAGTTTGELFF.

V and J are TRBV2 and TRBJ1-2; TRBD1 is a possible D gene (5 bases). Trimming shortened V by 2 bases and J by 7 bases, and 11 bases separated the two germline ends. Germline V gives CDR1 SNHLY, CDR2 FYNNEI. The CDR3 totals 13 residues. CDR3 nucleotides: TGTGCCAGCAGTGAAAAACAGGAGTTTGGCTACACCTTC. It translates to CASSEKQEFGYTF.

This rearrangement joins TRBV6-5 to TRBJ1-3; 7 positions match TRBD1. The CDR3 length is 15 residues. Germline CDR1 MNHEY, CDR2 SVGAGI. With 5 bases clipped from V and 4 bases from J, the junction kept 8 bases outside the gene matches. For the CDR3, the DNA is TGTGCCAGCAGTCTACAGGGGTTCGGGGGAAACACCATATATTTT. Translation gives CASSLQGFGGNTIYF.

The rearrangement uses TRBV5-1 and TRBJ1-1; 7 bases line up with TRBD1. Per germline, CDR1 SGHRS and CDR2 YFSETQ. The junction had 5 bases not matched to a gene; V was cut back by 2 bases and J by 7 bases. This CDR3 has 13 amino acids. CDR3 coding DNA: TGCGCCAGCAGCTTTCGACAGGGCGGTGAAGCTTTCTTT. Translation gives CASSFRQGGEAFF.